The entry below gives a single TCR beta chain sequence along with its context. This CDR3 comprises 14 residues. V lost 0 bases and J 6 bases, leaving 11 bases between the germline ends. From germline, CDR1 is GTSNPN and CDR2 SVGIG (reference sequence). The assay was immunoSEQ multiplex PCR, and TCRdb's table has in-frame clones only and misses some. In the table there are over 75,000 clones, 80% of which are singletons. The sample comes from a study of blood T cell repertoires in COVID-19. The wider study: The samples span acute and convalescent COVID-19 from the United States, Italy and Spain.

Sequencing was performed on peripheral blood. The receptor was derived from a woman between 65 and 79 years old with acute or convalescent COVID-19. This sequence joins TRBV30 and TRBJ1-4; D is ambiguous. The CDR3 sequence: CAWSVRRRDEKLFF. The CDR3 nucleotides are TGTGCCTGGAGTGTAAGACGTCGGGATGAAAAACTGTTTTTT.